Listed below are T cell receptor beta chains from one sample, sequenced in a study of PD-1 blockade in classical Hodgkin lymphoma. Repertoires were generated with immunoSEQ multiplex PCR, while TCRdb's copy carries only in-frame clones and drops some. The profile shows around 30,000 clones, around 80% of them singletons. The specimen comprised peripheral blood mononuclear cells (PBMCs), sampled before the fourth cycle of nivolumab. These receptors were taken from a human donor with classical Hodgkin lymphoma. Each CDR3 is given with its conserved first and last residue. A D gene is named only where the DNA matches it firmly. Clone size is not always given. Where it is, it says once, few, many or a class for expanded clones.

v_gene	abundance	j_gene	d_gene	CDR3aa	CDR3nt
TRBV18	once	TRBJ1-2	NA	CASSHMGASYGYTF	TGTGCCAGCTCACACATGGGGGCCAGCTATGGCTACACCTTC
TRBV11-2	NA	TRBJ2-1	TRBD2	CASTLRTSGNNEQFF	TGTGCCAGCACCCTGCGGACTAGCGGAAACAATGAGCAGTTCTTC
TRBV9	NA	TRBJ2-1	NA	CASSVEPSGEQFF	TGTGCCAGCAGCGTAGAACCCTCCGGAGAGCAGTTCTTC
TRBV28	NA	TRBJ2-7	NA	CASSRADMQYF	TGTGCCAGCTCCCGGGCAGACATGCAGTACTTC
TRBV6-5	NA	TRBJ2-2	NA	CASSYTGNTGELFF	TGTGCCAGCAGTTACACAGGGAACACCGGGGAGCTGTTTTTT
TRBV6-1	NA	TRBJ2-1	TRBD2	CASREAGVNGEQFF	TGTGCCAGCAGGGAAGCGGGAGTAAACGGCGAGCAGTTCTTC
TRBV2	NA	TRBJ2-7	NA	CASSEASVRGRQYF	TGTGCCAGCAGTGAAGCCTCGGTGAGAGGGCGTCAGTACTTC
TRBV19	NA	TRBJ2-3	NA	CASSIAGPGSTDTQYF	TGTGCCAGTAGTATAGCCGGACCGGGGAGCACAGATACGCAGTATTTT
TRBV11-2	NA	TRBJ2-7	NA	CASSLDGSWGHAYF	TGTGCCAGCAGCTTAGATGGGAGTTGGGGGCATGCGTACTTC
TRBV10-1	NA	TRBJ2-3	NA	CASSGWNDDTTDTQYF	TGCGCCAGCAGTGGATGGAATGACGACACCACAGATACGCAGTATTTT
TRBV11-2	NA	TRBJ2-7	NA	CASSTGWEQYF	TGTGCCAGCAGCACAGGGTGGGAGCAGTACTTC
TRBV5-5	NA	TRBJ2-7	NA	CASSLASGSYEQYF	TGTGCCAGCAGCTTAGCGTCGGGCAGCTACGAGCAGTACTTC
TRBV10-3	NA	TRBJ2-2	TRBD2	CAIMDGGTNTGELFF	TGTGCCATCATGGACGGGGGGACCAACACCGGGGAGCTGTTTTTT
TRBV6-5	NA	TRBJ2-2	TRBD1	CASRGGAGELFF	TGTGCCAGCAGAGGGGGCGCGGGGGAGCTGTTTTTT
TRBV27	NA	TRBJ2-1	TRBD2	CASRGTSGFFSYNEQFF	TGTGCCAGCAGAGGGACTAGCGGGTTTTTTTCCTACAATGAGCAGTTCTTC
TRBV27	NA	TRBJ2-6	NA	CASRSARANVLTF	TGTGCCAGCAGATCCGCGAGGGCCAACGTCCTGACTTTC
TRBV2	NA	TRBJ1-1	NA	CASSDGQVNTEAFF	TGTGCCAGCAGTGACGGGCAGGTGAACACTGAAGCTTTCTTT
TRBV7-2	NA	TRBJ1-3	NA	CASSLGAVALGNTIYF	TGTGCCAGCAGCTTAGGGGCAGTAGCTCTTGGAAACACCATATATTTT
TRBV5-4	NA	TRBJ1-6	NA	CASSLGGALFGNSPLHF	TGTGCCAGCAGCCTGGGGGGCGCGCTTTTCGGAAATTCACCCCTCCACTTT
TRBV6-1	NA	TRBJ2-3	NA	CASSEVPTDTQYF	TGTGCCAGCAGTGAAGTCCCCACAGATACGCAGTATTTT
TRBV30	once	TRBJ2-7	NA	CAWGPYEQYF	TGTGCCTGGGGCCCCTACGAGCAGTACTTC
TRBV6-1	NA	TRBJ2-7	NA	CASSLSRGFYEQYF	TGTGCCAGCAGTCTTAGTCGAGGATTCTACGAGCAGTACTTC
TRBV6-6	NA	TRBJ2-7	TRBD2	CAAGREIHYEQYF	TGTGCTGCAGGGCGGGAGATCCACTACGAGCAGTACTTC
TRBV7-9	NA	TRBJ2-1	NA	CASSLTQVVTNEQFF	TGTGCCAGCAGCTTAACTCAGGTTGTCACGAATGAGCAGTTCTTC
TRBV19	NA	TRBJ2-7	NA	CASSRGEGYEQYF	TGTGCCAGTAGTAGGGGGGAAGGCTACGAGCAGTACTTC
TRBV29-1	NA	TRBJ2-1	NA	CNGVSYNEQFF	TGCAACGGGGTCTCCTACAATGAGCAGTTCTTC
TRBV15	NA	TRBJ2-3	TRBD2	CATSVRTSGTDTQYF	TGTGCCACCAGCGTTAGGACTAGCGGGACAGATACGCAGTATTTT
TRBV5-1	NA	TRBJ1-5	TRBD1	CASSRGEGGNQPQHF	TGCGCAAGCTCCAGGGGGGAAGGCGGCAATCAGCCCCAGCATTTT
TRBV27	once	TRBJ1-2	TRBD1	CASRTGKRYGYTF	TGTGCCAGTAGGACAGGGAAAAGATATGGCTACACCTTC
TRBV18	NA	TRBJ2-5	TRBD2	CASSPGLAGGEETQYF	TGTGCCAGCTCACCCGGACTAGCGGGAGGAGAAGAGACCCAGTACTTC
TRBV15	NA	TRBJ2-2	TRBD2	CATRSGSLNTGELFF	TGTGCCACCCGTAGCGGGTCCCTGAACACCGGGGAGCTGTTTTTT
TRBV18	NA	TRBJ1-1	NA	CASSLSRDTEAFF	TGTGCCAGCTCTTTATCCAGGGACACTGAAGCTTTCTTT
TRBV27	NA	TRBJ2-7	TRBD1	CASSFSPGQRYEQYF	TGTGCCAGCAGTTTCTCACCGGGACAGAGGTACGAGCAGTACTTC
TRBV7-2	NA	TRBJ1-6	NA	CASSFLEGSPLHF	TGTGCCAGCAGCTTCCTTGAGGGCTCACCCCTCCACTTT
TRBV28	NA	TRBJ1-5	NA	CASSMGGPNQPQHF	TGTGCCAGCAGTATGGGGGGCCCGAATCAGCCCCAGCATTTT
TRBV29-1	NA	TRBJ1-1	NA	CSVESRRGMNTEAFF	TGCAGCGTTGAATCCAGGAGAGGAATGAACACTGAAGCTTTCTTT
TRBV5-6	NA	TRBJ2-5	TRBD2	CASSPSGNQETQYF	TGTGCCAGCAGCCCTAGCGGAAACCAAGAGACCCAGTACTTC
TRBV6-5	large	TRBJ1-1	TRBD1	CASSFTGGWGGTEAFF	TGTGCCAGCAGTTTCACAGGGGGCTGGGGAGGCACTGAAGCTTTCTTT
TRBV27	few	TRBJ2-7	TRBD1	CASSSISGTDEQYF	TGTGCCAGCAGCTCGATCTCTGGGACAGACGAGCAGTACTTC
TRBV2	medium-sized	TRBJ1-3	TRBD1	CASNPGTGSGNTIYF	TGTGCCAGCAACCCCGGGACAGGGTCCGGAAACACCATATATTTT
TRBV4-1	NA	TRBJ2-7	TRBD2	CASSPYPTGTSGYNEQYF	TGCGCCAGCAGCCCTTACCCGACCGGGACTAGCGGCTACAACGAGCAGTACTTC
TRBV5-5	NA	TRBJ2-7	TRBD1	CASSSGTGGNYEQYF	TGTGCCAGCAGCTCGGGGACAGGGGGGAACTACGAGCAGTACTTC
TRBV4-1	NA	TRBJ2-1	NA	CASSQDRGRREFF	TGCGCCAGCAGCCAAGATCGAGGCAGGAGGGAGTTCTTC
TRBV5-1	NA	TRBJ1-3	NA	CASSLGQSGNTIYF	TGCGCCAGCAGCTTGGGACAGTCTGGAAACACCATATATTTT
TRBV30	NA	TRBJ2-1	NA	CAWSVPFIRASDNEQFF	TGTGCCTGGAGTGTACCGTTTATCAGGGCGTCTGATAATGAGCAGTTCTTC
TRBV19	NA	TRBJ1-5	NA	CASSIQDFNQPQHF	TGTGCCAGTAGTATACAGGACTTCAATCAGCCCCAGCATTTT
TRBV6-5	once	TRBJ2-7	TRBD2	CASSRGTSGNYEQYF	TGTGCCAGCAGTCGGGGGACTAGCGGGAACTACGAGCAGTACTTC
TRBV5-1	NA	TRBJ2-2	TRBD1	CASTGGYTGELFF	TGCGCCAGCACAGGGGGTTATACCGGGGAGCTGTTTTTT